This passage covers 5 T cell receptor beta chains from one sample sequenced in a study of OX40 agonist ivuxolimab in advanced cancers. Using immunoSEQ multiplex PCR, the repertoire was profiled, and TCRdb retains in-frame clones only, with some absent. The table shows around 100,000 clones, with 90% to 97% occurring only once. The specimen comprised CD4+ or CD8+ T cells sorted from blood, sampled in a trial of the OX40 agonist ivuxolimab. These receptors originate from an adult with an advanced solid tumor such as melanoma, head and neck, liver or kidney cancer.

The chain couples TRBV7-8 to TRBJ1-5; weak D call: TRBD1 (6 bases). The CDR3 covers 17 residues. Per germline, CDR1 SGHVS and CDR2 FQNEAQ. Trimming cost V 4 bases and J 6 bases, with 22 bases left between them. Written as DNA, the CDR3 is TGTGCCAGCAGCTCCTCCGGGACAACCGAGGCGAGTCAGCCCCAGCATTTT. It translates to CASSSSGTTEASQPQHF. Using reference TRBV7-8 and TRBJ1-5 for the parts outside the CDR3, the full variable domain is GAGVSQSPRYKVAKRGQDVALRCDPISGHVSLFWYQQALGQGPEFLTYFQNEAQLDKSGLPSDRFFAERPEGSVSTLKIQRTQQEDSAVYLCASSSSGTTEASQPQHFGDGTRLSIL.

V usage is TRBV4-3 and J usage is TRBJ2-5; D remains ambiguous. This CDR3 has 15 residues. Per germline, CDR1 LGHNA and CDR2 YSLEER. Trimming took 0 bases from V and 5 from J, leaving 13 bases between them. As DNA, the CDR3 is TGCGCCAGCAGCCAAGATTGGGAAGGCCTGGAGACCCAGTACTTC. Translating gives CASSQDWEGLETQYF.

This chain links TRBV28 with TRBJ2-5; 10 bases line up with TRBD1. This CDR3 has 17 amino acids. V lost 5 bases and J lost 5; bases outside the gene matches: 14. CDR1 and CDR2 (germline): MDHEN, SYDVKM. CDR3 amino acids: CASSEAPWTGGEETQYF. As DNA, the CDR3 is TGTGCCAGCAGTGAGGCCCCATGGACAGGGGGAGAGGAGACCCAGTACTTC. Using reference TRBV28 and TRBJ2-5 for the parts outside the CDR3, the full variable domain is DVKVTQSSRYLVKRTGEKVFLECVQDMDHENMFWYRQDPGLGLRLIYFSYDVKMKEKGDIPEGYSVSREKKERFSLILESASTNQTSMYLCASSEAPWTGGEETQYFGPGTRLLVL.

This rearrangement joins TRBV2 to TRBJ2-3, with D possibly TRBD1 on 6 matching bases. From germline, CDR1 is SNHLY and CDR2 FYNNEI. The CDR3 extends over 15 amino acids. Between the trimmed V and J ends, which lost 1 base and 0 bases, there was a span of 8 bases. In DNA form, the CDR3 reads TGTGCCAGCAGTGAAGGGACAGTTAGCACAGATACGCAGTATTTT. Encoded protein: CASSEGTVSTDTQYF. Together with reference TRBV2 and TRBJ2-3, the CDR3 gives the full variable domain: EPEVTQTPSHQVTQMGQEVILRCVPISNHLYFYWYRQILGQKVEFLVSFYNNEISEKSEIFDDQFSVERPDGSNFTLKIRSTKLEDSAMYFCASSEGTVSTDTQYFGPGTRLTVL.

The CDR3 is CASSLQGDGYTF. The CDR3 DNA reads as TGTGCCAGCAGCTTACAGGGGGATGGCTACACCTTC. The rearrangement links TRBV5-4 to TRBJ1-2, with 8 bases identical to TRBD1. Per the germline V gene, CDR1 is SGHNT and CDR2 is YYREEE (reference sequence). The CDR3 loop spans 12 amino acids. V dropped 2 bases and J dropped 6; count of bases not matched to a gene: 0. The whole variable domain, remainder taken from reference TRBV5-4 and TRBJ1-2, is ETGVTQSPTHLIKTRGQQVTLRCSSQSGHNTVSWYQQALGQGPQFIFQYYREEENGRGNFPPRFSGLQFPNYSSELNVNALELDDSALYLCASSLQGDGYTFGSGTRLTVV.